The 13 T cell receptor beta chains reported below all come from one sample, sequenced in a study of spatial heterogeneity in lung cancer. The study, taken as a whole, reports: Tumor mutation counts were tracked by expanded intratumoral alpha and beta TCR counts.

Which antigens these TCRs recognize remains unknown. Time point reported: sample taken at primary tumor resection. One entry per CDR3 protein, called by TCRdb with MiXCR from the 5' RACE reads. This sample has about 9,900 distinct CDR3 sequences, with over 6% found just once. The input for sequencing was lung tumor tissue, taken at surgery. Source of these receptors: a female donor with early-stage non-small cell lung cancer.

The chain recombines TRBV28 with TRBJ1-2, with D tentatively TRBD1 (6 bases). Germline assignment: CDR1 MDHEN and CDR2 SYDVKM. V lost 7 bases to trimming and J lost 8 bases, with 23 bases between them. The CDR3 is 15 residues long. The CDR3 reads CASTLTAYQGKGYTF. The DNA for the CDR3 is TGTGCCAGCACCCTGACCGCGTACCAGGGGAAGGGCTACACCTTC.

This clonotype occurred many times. V gene TRBV20-1 combines with J gene TRBJ2-5; D is possibly TRBD2 (5 bases). Germline V lookup: CDR1 DFQATT, CDR2 SNEGSKA (reference sequence). The CDR3 spans 16 residues. The V gene lost 3 bases and the J gene lost 1 base, with 18 bases spanning the gap. The CDR3 loop reads CSASPRSGGIQETQYF. CDR3 DNA sequence: TGCAGTGCTAGTCCTCGCAGCGGAGGTATCCAAGAGACCCAGTACTTC.

The table lists this clonotype with many counts. V usage is TRBV9 and J usage is TRBJ1-5; D unresolved. Germline-derived CDR1 and CDR2 are SGDLS and YYNGEE. Trimming shortened V by 0 bases and J by 0 bases, and 10 bases separated the two germline ends. CDR3 size: 16 residues. Here the CDR3 DNA reads TGTGCCAGCAGCGTAGATGCAGGAAATAGCAATCAGCCCCAGCATTTT. Translation gives CASSVDAGNSNQPQHF.

The chain joins TRBV20-1 to TRBJ2-7; TRBD2 matches 9 bases. Germline V CDR1 and CDR2: DFQATT, SNEGSKA (reference sequence). The CDR3 loop spans 14 amino acids. Trimming cost V 5 bases and J 4 bases; bases outside gene matches: 9. CDR3 sequence: CSALISGGRYEQYF. CDR3 bases: TGCAGTGCTTTAATTAGCGGGGGACGTTACGAGCAGTACTTC.

This clonotype was seen ten or more times. The chain recombines TRBV19 with TRBJ1-5; D is ambiguous. Germline CDR1 reads LNHDA; CDR2 reads SQIVND (reference sequence). This CDR3 is built from 14 residues. Trimming cost V 7 bases and J 2 bases, with 12 bases left between them. CDR3 residues: CASTHQMGNQPQHF. Written as DNA, the CDR3 is TGTGCCAGTACCCACCAGATGGGCAATCAGCCCCAGCATTTT.

The rearrangement links TRBV29-1 to TRBJ2-2, with D possibly being TRBD2 (6 bases). CDR3 length: 14 amino acids. Germline V CDR1 and CDR2: SQVTM, ANQGSEA. V was clipped by 3 bases and J by 4 bases, with 12 bases between them. CDR3: CSVDGGTITGELFF. In DNA, the CDR3 is TGCAGCGTTGATGGGGGGACCATCACCGGGGAGCTGTTTTTT.

This clonotype occurred many times. The chain recombines TRBV9 with TRBJ1-5; D possibly corresponds to TRBD1 (5 bases). V shed 2 bases and J shed 3 bases, with 9 bases lying between them. This CDR3 spans 14 amino acids. CDR1 and CDR2 from the germline V gene are SGDLS and YYNGEE. CDR3 in amino acids: CASSVGGPNQPQHF. CDR3 coding DNA: TGTGCCAGCAGCGTTGGGGGACCCAATCAGCCCCAGCATTTT.

The table lists this clonotype with many counts. V and J are TRBV20-1 and TRBJ1-1, with unresolved D. The CDR3 extends over 13 amino acids. Germline values: CDR1 DFQATT, CDR2 SNEGSKA (reference sequence). V lost 0 bases and J 1 base, leaving 6 bases between the germline ends. CDR3 in amino acids: CSAREPGNTEAFF. The CDR3 DNA follows: TGCAGTGCTAGAGAGCCGGGGAACACTGAAGCTTTCTTT.

Only a few counts were recorded for this clonotype. This chain connects TRBV6-5 to TRBJ1-2; maybe TRBD1 (5 bases). The CDR3 is made up of 14 amino acids. Trimming removed 7 bases at V and 3 bases at J, with 15 bases between. Germline V CDR1 and CDR2: MNHEY, SVGAGI. The CDR3 loop reads CASNPGAYHYGYTF. The DNA of the CDR3 is TGTGCCAGCAACCCCGGGGCCTACCACTATGGCTACACCTTC.

The table lists this clonotype with many counts. The CDR3 loop is CSVEAGGNTEAFF. The CDR3 bases are TGCAGCGTTGAAGCAGGGGGGAACACTGAAGCTTTCTTT. J is TRBJ1-1 and V is TRBV29-1, with TRBD1 matching 7 bases. V shed 1 base, J shed 1 base, and the junction held 0 bases outside the gene matches. CDR3 length: 13 residues. Germline assignment: CDR1 SQVTM and CDR2 ANQGSEA.

This clonotype has more than one count but fewer than ten. The V gene is TRBV4-3, the J gene TRBJ2-5, with D uncertain. Germline CDR1 LGHNA, CDR2 YSLEER. The V end was cut by 0 bases, the J end by 8 bases, with 7 bases between. This CDR3 is 12 amino acids long. The CDR3 reads CASSQDAGTQYF. The CDR3 coding sequence is TGCGCCAGCAGCCAAGACGCCGGAACCCAGTACTTC.

This clonotype showed up many times. The chain combines TRBV24-1 with TRBJ1-1; 10 bases are a match to TRBD1. The CDR3 has 18 amino acids. CDR1 is KGHDR, CDR2 SFDVKD, per germline. Germline trimming cut 2 bases from V and 3 bases from J; bases unmatched to any gene: 11. CDR3 in amino acids: CATSDYKGQGTGDTEAFF. The CDR3 DNA is TGTGCCACCAGTGATTATAAGGGACAGGGGACAGGAGACACTGAAGCTTTCTTT.

The chain links TRBV5-1 to TRBJ2-7, with TRBD2 as a possible D gene (6 bases). CDR1 and CDR2 from the germline V gene are SGHRS and YFSETQ. The CDR3 is made up of 13 amino acids. Trimming shortened V by 4 bases and J by 2 bases, and 10 bases separated the two germline ends. In DNA, the CDR3 is TGCGCCAGCAGCACGGGACTCACCTACGAGCAGTACTTC. It specifies CASSTGLTYEQYF. The full variable domain, completed using reference TRBV5-1 and TRBJ2-7, is KAGVTQTPRYLIKTRGQQVTLSCSPISGHRSVSWYQQTPGQGLQFLFEYFSETQRNKGNFPGRFSGRQFSNSRSEMNVSTLELGDSALYLCASSTGLTYEQYFGPGTRLTVT.